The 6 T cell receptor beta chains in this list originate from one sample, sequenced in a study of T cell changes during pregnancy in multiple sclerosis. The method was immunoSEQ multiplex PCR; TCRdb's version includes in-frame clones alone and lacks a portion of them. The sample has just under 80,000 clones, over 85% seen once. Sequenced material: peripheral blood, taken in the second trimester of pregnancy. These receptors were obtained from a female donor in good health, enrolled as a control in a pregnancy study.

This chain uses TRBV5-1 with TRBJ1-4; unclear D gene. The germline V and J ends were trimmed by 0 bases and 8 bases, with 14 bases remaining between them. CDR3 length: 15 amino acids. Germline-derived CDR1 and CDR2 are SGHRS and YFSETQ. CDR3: CASSLGSLGPEKLFF. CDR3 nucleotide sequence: TGCGCCAGCAGCTTGGGGTCTTTGGGCCCCGAAAAACTGTTTTTT.

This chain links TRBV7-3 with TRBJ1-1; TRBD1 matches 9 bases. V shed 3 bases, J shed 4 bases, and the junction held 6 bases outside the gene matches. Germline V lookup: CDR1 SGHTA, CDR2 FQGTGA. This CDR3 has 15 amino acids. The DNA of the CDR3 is TGTGCCAGCAGCTTGACAGGGGGACGCGCCACTGAAGCTTTCTTT. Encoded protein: CASSLTGGRATEAFF.

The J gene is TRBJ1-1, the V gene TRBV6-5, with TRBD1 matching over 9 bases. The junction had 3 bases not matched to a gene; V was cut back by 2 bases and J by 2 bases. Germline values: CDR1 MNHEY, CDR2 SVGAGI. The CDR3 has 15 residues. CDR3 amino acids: CASSYGTGLNTEAFF. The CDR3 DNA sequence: TGTGCCAGCAGTTACGGGACAGGGTTAAACACTGAAGCTTTCTTT.

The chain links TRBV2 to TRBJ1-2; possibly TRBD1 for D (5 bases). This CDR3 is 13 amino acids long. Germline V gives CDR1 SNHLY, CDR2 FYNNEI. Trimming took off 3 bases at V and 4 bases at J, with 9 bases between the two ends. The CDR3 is CASSEPTVYGYTF. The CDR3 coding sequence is TGTGCCAGCAGTGAGCCGACAGTCTATGGCTACACCTTC.

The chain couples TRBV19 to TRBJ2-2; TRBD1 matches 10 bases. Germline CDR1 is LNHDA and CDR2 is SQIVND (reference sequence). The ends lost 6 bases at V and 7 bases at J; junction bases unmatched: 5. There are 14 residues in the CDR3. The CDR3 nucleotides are TGTGCCAGTAGCCCGGGACAGGGGATCGGGGAGCTGTTTTTT. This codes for CASSPGQGIGELFF.

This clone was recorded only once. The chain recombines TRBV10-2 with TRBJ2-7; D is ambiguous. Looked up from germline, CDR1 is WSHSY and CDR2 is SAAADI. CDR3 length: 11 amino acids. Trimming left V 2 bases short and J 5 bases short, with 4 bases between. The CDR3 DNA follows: TGCGCCAGCAGTGAGGACAACGAGCAGTACTTC. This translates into CASSEDNEQYF.